This T cell receptor beta chain was sequenced for a study of blood T cell repertoires in COVID-19 (dated by TCRdb to 2018 to 2020). In terms of the full investigation: Samples from collaborators originated in the United States, Italy and Spain and spanned both the acute and convalescent phases of COVID-19. The repertoires were made available in a free public database intended to serve as a resource for research on the immune response to SARS-CoV-2. Samples were obtained from the ongoing ImmuneRACE study (first 160 participants) and from about 1,300 subjects provided by 6 global collaborators. The sample metadata nearly always contained a de-identified subject ID, COVID-19 status, age in years and sex. Deeply sampled blood TCRbeta repertoires from subjects exposed to, actively infected with, or recovered from COVID-19 were included in the dataset. Where available, HLA class I and class II types were taken from metadata supplied by the sample provider and were not determined by assay-based typing. The prospective study material was composed of cDNA or gDNA derived from T cells, B-cell-depleted T cells, or PBMCs. What the study reported, not specific to this receptor: How much clinical and demographic metadata was included differed by source and by participant, and the metadata was provided uncurated.

About this clone: Its specific antigen is unknown. No base quality values were provided; no much bigger clone lies one nucleotide off.

V loses 6 bases at its end and J loses 4 bases; junction bases beyond the gene matches: 9. CDR1 and CDR2, per the germline V gene, are WSHSY and SAAADI. The CDR3 contains 15 residues, cysteine and phenylalanine counted. CDR3 DNA is the only sequence kept; it has 45 bases, read in frame from the first base. In Seattle, one collaborating source enrolled patients while the infection was active and tracked those patients longitudinally over the course of disease. Collaborating institutions collected whole blood in K2EDTA tubes following their own protocols. For TCRbeta analysis, collaborators shipped samples as frozen whole blood, isolated PBMCs, or DNA extracted from either of those sample types. TCRbeta CDR3 regions were amplified from genomic DNA by means of the immunoSEQ Assay, a bias-controlled multiplex PCR. In the paper's pipeline: Nucleated cell counts per sample were estimated from amplification of reference gene primers within the assay. To quantify the absolute abundance of each unique TCRbeta CDR3 rearrangement, sequence reads were collapsed and filtered. For each sample, productive Simpson clonality was calculated as the square root of Simpson's diversity index across productive rearrangements. In its TCRdb copy, this immuneACCESS table keeps in-frame sequences only and misses some clones. Where compared with another copy, unresolved V genes explain less than half of these, and the others have no known cause. D and trimming were read from the DNA, whereas the V and J calls and clone size are those reported in that table. The sample records around 300,000 clones, 65% to 90% of which are singletons. Jointly, the top ten make up approximately 14% of the sample.

The sequencing input was peripheral blood. The chain couples TRBV10-2 to TRBJ1-2, with 9 bases in between that match TRBD1. The TCR originated in a woman in her 70s with COVID-19, enrolled during active disease. CDR3 sequence: CASRDTGTGTYGYTF. The sequence in DNA is TGCGCCAGCAGAGATACCGGGACAGGGACCTATGGCTACACCTTC.